This TCR beta chain was captured in a study of cytotoxic CD8 clonotypes in ibrutinib-treated CLL. Across the whole study: Response specimens were obtained following a median treatment duration of 12 months, with a range of 6 to 36.

About this clone: Its antigen is undetermined.

This table comes from immunoSEQ multiplex PCR, and its TCRdb copy is limited to in-frame clones, with some not included. The sample lists 200,000 or so clones, nearly 80% seen once, with 11% in the top ten. Points from the study as a whole: Higher circulating CD8+ T-cell counts strongly accompanied higher baseline clonality, above age-matched healthy donors. Clonality increased at ibrutinib response, then returned toward baseline at progression.

This sequence was found in a human donor with chronic lymphocytic leukemia. The input for sequencing was PBMCs, taken after 12 months of ibrutinib treatment.

In DNA, the CDR3 is TGTGCCAGCAGTGTGAGGGTCTCAGATACGCAGTATTTT. Protein sequence: CASSVRVSDTQYF. The rearrangement links TRBV25-1 to TRBJ2-3; D perhaps matches TRBD2 (5 bases). The V end was cut by 4 bases, the J end by 4 bases, with 9 bases between. Germline V gene data show CDR1 as MGHDK and CDR2 as SYGVNS. The CDR3 contains 13 residues.